One sample yielded the 6 T cell receptor beta chains listed below, sequenced in a study of beta chain features in type 1 diabetes. Regarding the study as a whole: In all four CD4+ subsets, TCRB CDR3 length was significantly, moderately reduced in type 1 diabetes.

Since all of the isolated RNA was reverse transcribed, expressed TCRB transcripts were what got sequenced. Clones were read by immunoSEQ multiplex PCR, and TCRdb kept only the in-frame ones, dropping some. The data contain 250,000 to 300,000 clones, 24% of them seen just once; the ten biggest clones take up 0.012%. These receptors have no identified antigens. The material sequenced was naive CD4+ T cells from blood. Receptors originate from a woman in her twenties or thirties with type 1 diabetes.

Only a few counts were recorded for this clone. The V gene is TRBV27, the J gene TRBJ2-3, with 9 nucleotides matching TRBD2. This CDR3 has 14 residues. Losses at the gene ends were 2 bases for V and 5 bases for J; bases not matched to a gene: 2. CDR1 is MNHEY, CDR2 SMNVEV, per germline (reference sequence). The CDR3, as DNA: TGTGCCAGCAGTTTAGTACTAGCGGGAGATACGCAGTATTTT. Translated, it gives CASSLVLAGDTQYF.

This rearrangement joins TRBV6-1 to TRBJ2-1; D uncertain. Germline V lookup: CDR1 MNHNS, CDR2 SASEGT. The V gene lost 2 bases and the J gene lost 4 bases, with 3 bases spanning the gap. The CDR3 contains 12 residues. CDR3 region: CASSELYNEQFF. CDR3 in DNA: TGTGCCAGCAGTGAACTTTACAATGAGCAGTTCTTC.

The genes are TRBV5-1 and TRBJ2-7; D possibly corresponds to TRBD1 (6 bases). The CDR3 covers 16 residues. V was pared by 2 bases and J by 5 bases, with 20 bases between. The germline gives CDR1 SGHRS, CDR2 YFSETQ. The CDR3: CASSLALQGSGDEQYF. In DNA form, the CDR3 reads TGCGCCAGCAGCTTAGCCCTTCAGGGGAGCGGAGACGAGCAGTACTTC. The full variable domain, with the rest looked up from reference TRBV5-1 and TRBJ2-7, is KAGVTQTPRYLIKTRGQQVTLSCSPISGHRSVSWYQQTPGQGLQFLFEYFSETQRNKGNFPGRFSGRQFSNSRSEMNVSTLELGDSALYLCASSLALQGSGDEQYFGPGTRLTVT.

The CDR3, as DNA: TGCGCCAGCATCGGACTAGCGCTCACCGGGGAGCTGTTTTTT. It is translated as CASIGLALTGELFF. The chain couples TRBV23-1 to TRBJ2-2; 9 positions agree with TRBD2. TRBV23-1 has ORF status, its function being uncertain. This CDR3 region has 14 residues. V shed 7 bases and J 4 bases; nucleotides not matched to a gene: 4.

V gene TRBV4-2 combines with J gene TRBJ2-7, with TRBD2 matching over 12 bases. The ends lost 4 bases at V and 2 bases at J; junction bases unmatched: 3. Per the germline V gene, CDR1 is LGHNA and CDR2 is YNFKEQ. The CDR3 has 15 residues. CDR3 coding DNA: TGTGCCAGCAGCCTCGGACTAGCGGGGACCTACGAGCAGTACTTC. The encoded protein is CASSLGLAGTYEQYF.

This chain links TRBV30 with TRBJ2-1; 7 positions agree with TRBD2. From germline, CDR1 is GTSNPN and CDR2 SVGIG (reference sequence). Trimming cost V 1 base and J 1 base; bases outside gene matches: 1. This CDR3 spans 14 amino acids. The CDR3 spells CAWSGGGSYNEQFF. The CDR3 region has the DNA TGTGCCTGGAGTGGCGGGGGTTCCTACAATGAGCAGTTCTTC.